This T cell receptor (delta chain) is drawn from a study of γδ T cells in repeated Plasmodium falciparum infection. Study-wide background: Donors had four controlled P. falciparum NF54 infections over approximately 600 days.

TCRdb reprocessed the multiplex PCR reads using CATT. The repertoire holds tens of thousands of delta-chain clones, with around 1.5% as singletons. Flow sorting of PBMC yielded separate Vgamma9/Vdelta2+ and Vdelta2-negative gammadelta T cell populations for bulk repertoire analysis. By sample fraction, this clone is medium-sized. This CDR3 is also generated by other DNA sequences in the sample. V shed 0 bases, J shed 3 bases, and the junction held 8 bases outside the gene matches. The germline V gene has CDR1 TSWWSYY and CDR2 QGS. The CDR3 contains 17 residues. The sample taken for sequencing was gamma-delta T cells from blood. The chain couples TRDV1 to TRDJ1, with TRDD3 identical over 9 bases. This sequence was found in a pool of human donors (malaria-infected and uninfected, not separated). The CDR3 sequence is CALGELSGTGGPDKLIF. CDR3 coding DNA: TGTGCTCTTGGGGAACTCTCCGGTACTGGGGGACCCGATAAACTCATCTTT.